The 20 T cell receptor beta chains given below trace back to one sample, sequenced in a study of cytomegalovirus exposure and HLA in healthy donors. The PCR contained 60 Vbeta and 13 Jbeta primers. Sequencing used immunoSEQ multiplex PCR; TCRdb keeps in-frame clones, though not all of them. This sample carries under 130,000 clones, around 77% of them seen once, and the ten largest clones take less than 5%. The material sequenced was PBMCs. Source of these receptors: a man aged 50-60 years in good health and CMV-seropositive.

This chain connects TRBV6-5 to TRBJ2-5; 7 bases map to TRBD2. Judging by the DNA end, TRBJ2-7 fits better; the J call may be wrong. CDR3 length: 16 amino acids. CDR1 and CDR2 from the germline V gene are MNHEY and SVGAGI. The CDR3 spells CASSYGRRERSYEQYF. The CDR3 DNA is TGTGCCAGCAGTTACGGGAGGCGGGAGAGGTCCTACGAGCAGTACTTC.

The genes are TRBV27 and TRBJ1-3; D may be TRBD1 (6 bases). CDR1 is MNHEY and CDR2 is SMNVEV in the germline V gene (reference sequence). The CDR3 length is 16 residues. Deletions cut 6 bases from V and 0 bases from J, with 15 bases between. CDR3 bases: TGTGCCAGCAGCCCTACGTCAGGGGCCTCTGGAAACACCATATATTTT. Protein product: CASSPTSGASGNTIYF.

This clone was observed a few times. The rearrangement joins TRBV7-9 to TRBJ2-3, with 10 bases matching TRBD1. Germline assignment: CDR1 SEHNR and CDR2 FQNEAQ (reference sequence). Trimming took 0 bases from V and 1 from J; bases not matched to a gene: 1. The CDR3 length is 16 residues. CDR3 in DNA: TGTGCCAGCAGCTTAGCCGGGACAGGGGGCACAGATACGCAGTATTTT. Amino acids: CASSLAGTGGTDTQYF.

The chain uses TRBV29-1 and TRBJ1-1, with D tentatively TRBD1 (5 bases). This CDR3 is built from 12 residues. V was clipped by 4 bases and J by 1 base, with 7 bases between them. Germline assignment: CDR1 SQVTM and CDR2 ANQGSEA. The CDR3 is CSVAQGNTEAFF. CDR3 coding DNA: TGCAGCGTTGCCCAGGGGAACACTGAAGCTTTCTTT. Complete variable domain (other parts from reference TRBV29-1 and TRBJ1-1): SAVISQKPSRDICQRGTSLTIQCQVDSQVTMMFWYRQQPGQSLTLIATANQGSEATYESGFVIDKFPISRPNLTFSTLTVSNMSPEDSSIYLCSVAQGNTEAFFGQGTRLTVV.

This clone was detected once. The chain has TRBV10-1 and TRBJ2-5; 7 nucleotides line up with TRBD1. This CDR3 contains 18 residues. Trimming took 0 bases from V and 1 from J; bases not matched to a gene: 11. CDR1 is WNHNN and CDR2 is SYGVQD in the germline V gene (reference sequence). CDR3 loop: CASSESTLTGDFQETQYF. In DNA form, the CDR3 reads TGCGCCAGCAGTGAGTCGACTCTTACAGGGGATTTCCAAGAGACCCAGTACTTC.

To note about this clone: The sample contains more than one DNA sequence encoding this CDR3. The chain links TRBV14 to TRBJ1-3; 10 bases line up with TRBD1. The germline V gene has CDR1 SGHDN and CDR2 FVKESK. The junction had 3 bases not matched to a gene; V was cut back by 3 bases and J by 4 bases. CDR3 length equals 15 residues. The CDR3 here is CASSQGQGKGNTIYF. Written as DNA, the CDR3 is TGTGCCAGCAGCCAGGGACAGGGGAAAGGAAACACCATATATTTT.

V gene TRBV5-6 combines with J gene TRBJ2-7, with D tentatively TRBD1 (6 bases). The CDR3 consists of 12 residues. V was pared by 2 bases and J by 3 bases, with 6 bases between. The germline CDR1 and CDR2 sequences are SGHDT and YYEEEE. This CDR3 reads CASSLQGYEQYF. In DNA, the CDR3 is TGTGCCAGCAGCTTACAGGGCTACGAGCAGTACTTC.

The chain joins TRBV5-1 to TRBJ2-2, with 8 bases fitting TRBD2. Trimming at V came to 2 bases and at J to 0 bases, leaving 0 bases not matched to a gene. CDR3 length equals 15 residues. CDR1 is SGHRS, CDR2 YFSETQ, per germline. CDR3 nucleotide sequence: TGCGCCAGCAGCTTTAGCGGGACGAACACCGGGGAGCTGTTTTTT. As protein: CASSFSGTNTGELFF.

V gene TRBV27 combines with J gene TRBJ2-7; the match to TRBD1 covers 7 bases. CDR3 size: 13 residues. Germline V gives CDR1 MNHEY, CDR2 SMNVEV (reference sequence). Losses at the gene ends were 5 bases for V and 5 bases for J; bases not matched to a gene: 6. CDR3 DNA sequence: TGTGCCAGCAGTACAAACAGGGGTCACGAGCAGTACTTC. It specifies CASSTNRGHEQYF.

This clone was seen once. CDR3 DNA: TGTGCCATCAGTGATCTAGCGGAAGCTAGCACAGATACGCAGTATTTT. As protein: CAISDLAEASTDTQYF. V gene TRBV10-3 combines with J gene TRBJ2-3; TRBD2 matches 7 bases. The CDR3 has 16 amino acids. With 3 bases clipped from V and 0 bases from J, the junction kept 6 bases outside the gene matches. Germline V gene sequence: CDR1 ENHRY, CDR2 SYGVKD.

V and J are TRBV27 and TRBJ1-3; TRBD1 matches at 7 bases. The CDR3 totals 15 residues. CDR1 and CDR2 from the germline V gene are MNHEY and SMNVEV (reference sequence). V lost 0 bases, J lost 3 bases, and 2 bases stayed unmatched. DNA of the CDR3: TGTGCCAGCAGTTTATCCGGGACAGATGGAAACACCATATATTTT. As protein: CASSLSGTDGNTIYF.

The V call is TRBV7-2, the J call TRBJ1-5, with D maybe TRBD1 (6 bases). This CDR3 comprises 15 residues. Germline lookup yields CDR1 SGHTA and CDR2 FQGNSA. Trimming cost V 2 bases and J 2 bases, with 10 bases left between them. The CDR3 nucleotides are TGTGCCAGCAGCTTAACAGGGTCGGGCAATCAGCCCCAGCATTTT. The encoded protein is CASSLTGSGNQPQHF.

This clone was seen only once. This chain connects TRBV9 to TRBJ2-1, with 10 positions matching TRBD2. The germline CDR1 and CDR2 sequences are SGDLS and YYNGEE. The trim removed 0 bases at V and 2 bases at J, leaving 5 bases unmatched. The CDR3 has 17 residues. The CDR3: CASSVGALAGAYNEQFF. CDR3 bases: TGTGCCAGCAGCGTAGGGGCCCTAGCGGGAGCCTACAATGAGCAGTTCTTC.

The chain combines TRBV27 with TRBJ1-6; 9 bases match TRBD1. From germline, CDR1 is MNHEY and CDR2 SMNVEV (reference sequence). The CDR3 runs to 14 residues. V lost 5 bases to trimming and J lost 7 bases; unmatched junction nucleotides: 3. CDR3 DNA sequence: TGTGCCAGCAGTCGGGACAGGGACAATTCACCCCTCCACTTT. This gives the protein CASSRDRDNSPLHF.

The chain combines TRBV5-1 with TRBJ2-1; 7 bases fit TRBD1. V was clipped by 3 bases and J by 4 bases; unmatched bases: 7. The germline gives CDR1 SGHRS, CDR2 YFSETQ. This CDR3 region has 15 residues. The CDR3 coding sequence is TGCGCCAGCAGCTGGACCGGGACAGTATACAATGAGCAGTTCTTC. Protein product: CASSWTGTVYNEQFF.

The gene calls are TRBV7-9 and TRBJ2-5, with TRBD1 identical over 7 bases. Germline V lookup: CDR1 SEHNR, CDR2 FQNEAQ (reference sequence). J gave up 4 bases and V 5 bases, and 13 bases lay outside the gene matches. This CDR3 is built from 16 residues. The CDR3 nucleotides are TGTGCCAGCAGCCAGGGGGATTCAGGCACGGGAGAGACCCAGTACTTC. Amino acid sequence: CASSQGDSGTGETQYF. Complete variable domain (other parts from reference TRBV7-9 and TRBJ2-5): DTGVSQNPRHKITKRGQNVTFRCDPISEHNRLYWYRQTLGQGPEFLTYFQNEAQLEKSRLLSDRFSAERPKGSFSTLEIQRTEQGDSAMYLCASSQGDSGTGETQYFGPGTRLLVL.

This clone appeared a single time. This chain links TRBV10-3 with TRBJ2-2; D perhaps matches TRBD2 (6 bases). Per germline, CDR1 ENHRY and CDR2 SYGVKD. The V and J ends lost 4 bases and 0 bases respectively, with 15 bases between them. This CDR3 comprises 17 residues. CDR3 in amino acids: CAISGKSGFTNTGELFF. The DNA of the CDR3 is TGTGCCATCAGTGGAAAAAGCGGGTTTACGAACACCGGGGAGCTGTTTTTT.

The chain has TRBV5-4 and TRBJ2-5, with 10 bases identical to TRBD2. With the DNA end fitting TRBJ2-7 better, the J assignment may be wrong. The CDR3 runs to 15 residues. CDR1 is SGHNT and CDR2 is YYREEE in the germline V gene (reference sequence). CDR3 region: CASSHPGLADYEQYF. CDR3 bases: TGTGCCAGCAGCCATCCCGGACTAGCGGACTACGAGCAGTACTTC.

V usage is TRBV5-1 and J usage is TRBJ2-2; unclear D gene. Trimming took 0 bases from V and 6 from J, leaving 9 bases between them. CDR1 is SGHRS and CDR2 is YFSETQ in the germline V gene. This CDR3 contains 14 residues. CDR3 in amino acids: CASSLVGYAGELFF. CDR3 DNA: TGCGCCAGCAGCTTGGTCGGTTACGCCGGGGAGCTGTTTTTT.

This clone was seen just once. The rearrangement uses TRBV13 and TRBJ2-7; D call uncertain. The V end lost 4 bases, the J end lost 5 bases, and 12 bases lay between the germline ends. Germline CDR1 PRHDT, CDR2 FYEKMQ (reference sequence). CDR3 size: 13 residues. The CDR3 sequence is CASSSWVGHEQYF. The CDR3 region has the DNA TGTGCCAGCAGCTCCTGGGTTGGGCACGAGCAGTACTTC.